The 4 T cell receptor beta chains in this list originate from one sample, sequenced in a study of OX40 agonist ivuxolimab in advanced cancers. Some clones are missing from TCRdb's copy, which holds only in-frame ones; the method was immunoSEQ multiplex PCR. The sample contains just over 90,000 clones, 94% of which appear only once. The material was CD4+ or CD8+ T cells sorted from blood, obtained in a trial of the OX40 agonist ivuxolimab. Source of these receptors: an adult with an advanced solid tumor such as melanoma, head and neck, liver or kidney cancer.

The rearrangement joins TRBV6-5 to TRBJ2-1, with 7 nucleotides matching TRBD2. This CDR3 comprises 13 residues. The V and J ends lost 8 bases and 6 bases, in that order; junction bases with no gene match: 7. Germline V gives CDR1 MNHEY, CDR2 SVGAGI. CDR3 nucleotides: TGTGCCAGCGCTCGGGAGGTTGGCAATGAGCAGTTCTTC. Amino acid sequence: CASAREVGNEQFF.

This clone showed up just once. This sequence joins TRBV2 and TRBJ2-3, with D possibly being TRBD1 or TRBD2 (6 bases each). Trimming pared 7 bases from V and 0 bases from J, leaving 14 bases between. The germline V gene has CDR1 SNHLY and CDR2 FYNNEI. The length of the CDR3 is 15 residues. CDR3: CASTATGASTDTQYF. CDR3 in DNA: TGTGCCAGCACCGCGACGGGGGCGAGCACAGATACGCAGTATTTT.

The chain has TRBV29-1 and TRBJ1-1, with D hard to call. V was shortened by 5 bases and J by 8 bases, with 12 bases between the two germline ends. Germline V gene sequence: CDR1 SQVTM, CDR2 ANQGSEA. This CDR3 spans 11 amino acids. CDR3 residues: CSVTGWTEAFF. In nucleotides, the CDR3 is TGCAGCGTTACGGGTTGGACCGAAGCTTTCTTT.

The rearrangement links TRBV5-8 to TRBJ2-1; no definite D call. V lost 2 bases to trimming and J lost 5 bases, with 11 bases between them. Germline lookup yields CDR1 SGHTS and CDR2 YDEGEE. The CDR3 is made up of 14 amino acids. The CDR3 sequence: CASSFGVVNNEQFF. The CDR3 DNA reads TGTGCCAGCAGCTTTGGGGTAGTTAACAATGAGCAGTTCTTC.